This T cell receptor beta chain was sequenced during a study of control samples from healthy donors and cancer patients. The CDR3 is made up of 16 amino acids. Germline V lookup: CDR1 LNHDA, CDR2 SQIVND (reference sequence). V shed 6 bases and J 5 bases; nucleotides not matched to a gene: 10. Only in-frame clones appear in the TCRdb table, and some are missing; sequencing was by immunoSEQ multiplex PCR. The sample has fewer than 200,000 clones; around 94% are singletons. The source of this sequence is a man aged 25-40 years in good health. V is TRBV19 and J is TRBJ1-3; 10 bases agree with TRBD1. The material sequenced was blood. The CDR3 coding sequence is TGTGCCAGTAGGCTCGGCGACAGGGGGCAGAGAAACACCATATATTTT. It yields the protein CASRLGDRGQRNTIYF.